This entry describes one TCR beta chain. This clonotype was recorded at least ten times. Its antigen remains undetermined. No base quality values were provided; no much bigger clone lies one nucleotide off. TCRdb shows the sequencer as Illumina HiSeq 2500. First-strand cDNA was synthesized using Superscript III and a set of TRAV- and TRBV-specific primers, so that both TCRalpha and TCRbeta chains were covered. TCRs were amplified with Phusion for around 20 PCR cycles using a constant-region primer together with the adapter attached to the V primers. The isolated mRNA was amplified using the MessageAmp II aRNA Amplification Kit, with in vitro transcription performed for roughly 15 hours at 37 degrees C. The Dynabeads mRNA DIRECT Purification Kit was used to isolate the mRNA for TCR sequencing. A second roughly 23-cycle Phusion PCR added indexed Illumina adapters, and products were purified with AMPure XP beads. Per the authors' processing: Using custom Perl scripts, TCR sequences that encoded the same protein were pooled, out-of-frame sequences were dropped, and the abundance of each clonotype was calculated. Any TCR sequence backed by just one read was left out of the analysis. Repertoire metrics included Shannon entropy, Gini index, clonality, richness, and frequency of TCRs shared between repertoires. TCRdb trimmed the raw reads at Q25, called clones with MiXCR and kept productive beta chains. Rows with one shared CDR3 protein collapse into an entry with the most common genes and DNA. For this entry, the V and J calls and clone size follow TCRdb and not the study's own pipeline. Present in this sample are 65,000 to 95,000 distinct CDR3 sequences, under 20% of which were seen just once. Clones ranked in the top ten supply approximately 6% of the sample.

This sample stems from a study of low-dose radiotherapy and immunotherapy resistance in tumors (dated by TCRdb to between 2020 and 2023). Broadly, across the study: Cohort 1 received 0.5 Gy per fraction every 2 weeks, with a prescribed total PTV dose of 6.5 Gy. For Cohort 2, the dose was 1 Gy per fraction given every two weeks, adding up to 13 Gy in total across 26 weeks. The translational analysis covered eight patients: three from the first dose cohort and the first five from the second dose cohort. The trial did not randomize participants into treatment groups. Starting on cycle 1 day 1, patients took 300 mg of aspirin by mouth once a day for four cycles. Nivolumab and ipilimumab were both given intravenously, with nivolumab at a 240 mg flat dose every two weeks and ipilimumab at 1 mg/kg every six weeks. Cyclophosphamide 200 mg/m2 was given intravenously every two weeks, one day before each radiation and immunotherapy administration.

The time point label here, explained by the study, means: before trial treatment. The donors came from RACIN, which was a single-arm phase I dose-escalation trial that paired nivolumab and ipilimumab with aspirin, low-dose cyclophosphamide and low-dose radiotherapy. Patients were eligible if they had advanced solid tumors that were TIL-negative. V lost 3 bases and J lost 8 bases; the stretch between them is 8 bases long. The germline V gene (reference sequence) supplies CDR1 SEHNR and CDR2 FQNEAQ. The CDR3 has 13 amino acids, counting the end cysteine and phenylalanine. Only CDR3 DNA remains: 39 bases, in frame from the first base.

This sequence originates from a male donor with prostate cancer. The rearranged segments are TRBV7-9 and TRBJ1-6, with TRBD1 tentatively as D gene (5 bases match). The sequencing here drew on PBMCs, taken before treatment. The CDR3 has the sequence CASSFQGDSPLHF. The nucleotide sequence is TGTGCCAGCAGCTTCCAGGGTGATTCACCCCTCCACTTT.